The clone carrying this T cell receptor (beta chain) was seen a single time. Cohort placement rested on clinical history that participants reported themselves. The sample comes from a study of blood T cell repertoires in COVID-19. On the study more broadly: Nucleic acid was either cDNA or gDNA, and it came from T cells, B-cell-depleted T cells, or PBMCs.

Per the original data handling: Reference gene primer amplification yielded estimated nucleated cell counts. The assay was immunoSEQ multiplex PCR, and TCRdb's table has in-frame clones only and misses some. The V and J calls and the clone size are those of that table, but D and trimming were determined from the DNA. The repertoire includes roughly 300,000 clones, 90% of them detected once, and around 1.1% sits in the top ten. The source is a woman between 25 and 40 years old who had recovered from COVID-19. The sequenced sample consisted of PBMCs or T cells enriched from blood (not recorded which).

The CDR3 loop reads CASSVRQNNEQFF. As DNA, the CDR3 is TGTGCCAGCAGTGTAAGACAGAACAATGAGCAGTTCTTC. The chain is built from TRBV2 and TRBJ2-1; TRBD1 is a possible D gene (5 bases). Trimming removed 4 bases at V and 5 bases at J, with 9 bases between. The CDR3 is 13 residues long. The V gene's germline CDR1 is SNHLY and CDR2 FYNNEI.